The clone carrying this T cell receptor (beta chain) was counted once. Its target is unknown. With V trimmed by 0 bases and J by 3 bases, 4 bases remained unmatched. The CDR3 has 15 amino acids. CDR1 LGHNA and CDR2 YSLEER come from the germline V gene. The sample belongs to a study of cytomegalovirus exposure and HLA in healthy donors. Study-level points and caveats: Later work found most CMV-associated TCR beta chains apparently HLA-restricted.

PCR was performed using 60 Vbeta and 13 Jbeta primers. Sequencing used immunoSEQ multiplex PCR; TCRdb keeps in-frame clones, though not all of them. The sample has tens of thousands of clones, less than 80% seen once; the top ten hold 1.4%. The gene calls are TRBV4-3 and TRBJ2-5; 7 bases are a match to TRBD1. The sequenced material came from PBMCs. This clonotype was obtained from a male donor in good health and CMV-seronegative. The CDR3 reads CASSQEGQGEETQYF. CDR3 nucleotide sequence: TGCGCCAGCAGCCAAGAAGGTCAGGGGGAAGAGACCCAGTACTTC.